The 31 T cell receptor beta chains below were found in one sample sequenced in a study of response to subunit inactivated influenza vaccine (dated by TCRdb to 2016 to 2019). The library was produced with RT-PCR. TCRdb records Illumina HiSeq 2500 as the sequencer. TCRdb reworked the public reads: Q25 trimming with fastp, MiXCR clone assembly, productive beta chains retained. A single entry per CDR3 protein holds the most common genes and DNA from its merged rows. Within this sample are more than 600,000 distinct CDR3 sequences, with approximately 17% of them counted one time only. The ten largest clonotypes hold 11% of the sample. The material sequenced was PBMCs from blood, taken approximately 5 days after vaccination. These receptors were obtained from a man aged 45-65 years who received an inactivated influenza vaccine. Donor details come from another sample of the same person, matched by shared clones.

This clonotype showed up many times. This rearrangement joins TRBV20-1 to TRBJ1-5; D is perhaps TRBD1 (5 bases). V lost 5 bases and J lost 11, with 13 bases in between. This CDR3 region has 11 residues. The germline CDR1 and CDR2 sequences are DFQATT and SNEGSKA (reference sequence). The CDR3 DNA is TGCAGTGCTGGGGCGGTGGAAGCCCAGCATTTT. It codes for CSAGAVEAQHF.

This clonotype showed up just a few times. This chain joins TRBV12-3 or TRBV12-4 and TRBJ2-5; perhaps TRBD1 as D (6 bases). V was trimmed by 6 bases and J by 5 bases, leaving 13 bases between them. There are 13 residues in the CDR3. The CDR3 nucleotides are TGTGCCAGCAGCTACCTCAGGGGCGAGACCCAGTACTTC. Amino acid sequence: CASSYLRGETQYF.

This clonotype was found many times. The gene calls are TRBV12-3 or TRBV12-4 and TRBJ2-5; D uncertain. There are 11 residues in the CDR3. V lost 6 bases and J 7 bases, leaving 9 bases between the germline ends. The CDR3 sequence: CASSSSGTQYF. The CDR3 region has the DNA TGTGCCAGCAGCTCCTCGGGGACCCAGTACTTC.

Many counts were recorded for this clonotype. V gene TRBV20-1 combines with J gene TRBJ2-7; weak D call: TRBD1 (6 bases). Germline lookup yields CDR1 DFQATT and CDR2 SNEGSKA (reference sequence). V lost 0 bases, J lost 2 bases, and 8 bases lay in between. The CDR3 is 13 amino acids. The CDR3: CSAREHRAYEQYF. In DNA, the CDR3 is TGCAGTGCTAGAGAACACAGGGCCTACGAGCAGTACTTC.

CDR3 amino acids: CASRLIGGPGGELFF. CDR3 sequence (DNA): TGTGCCAGCCGCTTGATAGGAGGGCCGGGCGGGGAGCTGTTTTTT. The V call is TRBV9, the J call TRBJ2-2, with D perhaps TRBD2 (6 bases). The germline V gene encodes CDR1 SGDLS and CDR2 YYNGEE. The V end lost 7 bases, the J end lost 7 bases, and 20 bases lay between the germline ends. The CDR3 sequence is 15 residues long.

This clonotype was counted between two and nine times. The V and J genes are TRBV9 and TRBJ2-3; 8 bases match TRBD2. The CDR3 is 17 residues long. CDR1 and CDR2 (germline): SGDLS, YYNGEE. The trim removed 5 bases at V and 2 bases at J, leaving 13 bases unmatched. The CDR3 sequence: CASSSLGGRLNTDTQYF. The CDR3 DNA follows: TGTGCCAGCAGTTCACTTGGCGGGAGGCTAAACACAGATACGCAGTATTTT.

This chain uses TRBV6-1 with TRBJ2-7; 7 nucleotides line up with TRBD1. With 7 bases clipped from V and 1 base from J, the junction kept 7 bases outside the gene matches. The CDR3 is 14 amino acids. Germline CDR1 reads MNHNS; CDR2 reads SASEGT. The CDR3 spells CASMGDRPSYEQYF. The CDR3 nucleotides read TGTGCCAGCATGGGGGACAGACCTTCCTACGAGCAGTACTTC.

This chain joins TRBV5-1 and TRBJ2-5, with D possibly being TRBD1 (5 bases). Germline CDR1 reads SGHRS; CDR2 reads YFSETQ. This CDR3 is 12 amino acids long. The V end was cut by 7 bases, the J end by 5 bases, with 12 bases between. CDR3 amino acids: CASGSAGETQYF. DNA of the CDR3: TGCGCCAGCGGTTCGGCAGGGGAGACCCAGTACTTC.

This chain connects TRBV29-1 to TRBJ1-1; D call uncertain. V was cut by 8 bases and J by 4 bases, with 14 bases left in between. Germline V gene data show CDR1 as SQVTM and CDR2 as ANQGSEA. The length of the CDR3 is 12 residues. The CDR3 DNA reads as TGCAGCCCCCGCCGGGGTGTCACTGAAGCTTTCTTT. Amino acids: CSPRRGVTEAFF. The full variable domain, its missing parts supplied by reference TRBV29-1 and TRBJ1-1, is SAVISQKPSRDICQRGTSLTIQCQVDSQVTMMFWYRQQPGQSLTLIATANQGSEATYESGFVIDKFPISRPNLTFSTLTVSNMSPEDSSIYLCSPRRGVTEAFFGQGTRLTVV.

This clonotype was seen a few times. The chain links TRBV5-1 to TRBJ2-2; a possible D gene is TRBD2 (6 bases). The germline V gene encodes CDR1 SGHRS and CDR2 YFSETQ. This CDR3 contains 15 residues. Between the trimmed V and J ends, which lost 1 base and 3 bases, there was a span of 10 bases. CDR3 in DNA: TGCGCCAGCAGCTTGACTAGCTCCGACACCGGGGAGCTGTTTTTT. It translates to CASSLTSSDTGELFF.

The genes are TRBV20-1 and TRBJ1-1, with 7 nucleotides matching TRBD1. The CDR3 length is 15 residues. Unmatched junction bases numbered 7, after V lost 0 bases and J lost 3 bases. The germline V gene has CDR1 DFQATT and CDR2 SNEGSKA (reference sequence). CDR3 region: CSARDARGTDTEAFF. The CDR3 DNA reads TGCAGTGCTAGAGATGCCAGGGGGACGGACACTGAAGCTTTCTTT.

This clonotype was seen ten or more times. The genes are TRBV9 and TRBJ1-6; D unresolved. Trimming took 0 bases from V and 9 from J, leaving 7 bases between them. Germline V lookup: CDR1 SGDLS, CDR2 YYNGEE. This CDR3 has 13 amino acids. The CDR3 coding sequence is TGTGCCAGCAGCGTAGGGGTCGGTTCACCCCTCCACTTT. Encoded protein: CASSVGVGSPLHF.

This clonotype was counted between two and nine times. The gene calls are TRBV6-2 or TRBV6-3 and TRBJ2-3, with no clear D. Trimming removed 0 bases from V and 2 bases from J, with 12 bases in between. Germline CDR1 MNHEY, CDR2 SVGEGT. CDR3 length equals 16 residues. The CDR3 DNA reads TGTGCCAGCAGTTACTCGTCAAGGGATACCACAGATACGCAGTATTTT. Its protein product is CASSYSSRDTTDTQYF.

The chain couples TRBV5-1 to TRBJ2-7; 8 positions match TRBD1. Germline assignment: CDR1 SGHRS and CDR2 YFSETQ. This CDR3 has 15 amino acids. Unmatched junction bases numbered 5, after V lost 0 bases and J lost 3 bases. The CDR3 sequence: CASSLVSGGGYEQYF. The CDR3 bases are TGCGCCAGCAGCTTGGTATCAGGGGGCGGCTACGAGCAGTACTTC.

The CDR3 coding sequence is TGTGCCAGCAGCTTAGTGTGGGTCTCCGAGACCCAGTACTTC. Amino acids: CASSLVWVSETQYF. The V and J genes are TRBV7-8 and TRBJ2-5; D is ambiguous. Trimming removed 1 base at V and 5 bases at J, with 11 bases between. This CDR3 has 14 amino acids. From germline, CDR1 is SGHVS and CDR2 FQNEAQ.

The table lists this clonotype with a few counts. The chain joins TRBV5-1 to TRBJ2-3; 8 positions agree with TRBD2. This CDR3 comprises 18 residues. Unmatched junction bases numbered 16, after V lost 3 bases and J lost 4 bases. Per the germline V gene, CDR1 is SGHRS and CDR2 is YFSETQ. In nucleotides, the CDR3 is TGCGCCAGCAGCTCGGGGGCTAGCGGGCAGCTCGGAGCAGATACGCAGTATTTT. Translating gives CASSSGASGQLGADTQYF. The full variable domain, in which reference TRBV5-1 and TRBJ2-3 provide the parts outside the CDR3, is KAGVTQTPRYLIKTRGQQVTLSCSPISGHRSVSWYQQTPGQGLQFLFEYFSETQRNKGNFPGRFSGRQFSNSRSEMNVSTLELGDSALYLCASSSGASGQLGADTQYFGPGTRLTVL.

This clonotype was counted between two and nine times. The rearrangement links TRBV19 to TRBJ2-1; D remains unclear. CDR3 size: 14 residues. The V end lost 1 base, the J end lost 7 bases, and 11 bases lay between the germline ends. Germline V gene sequence: CDR1 LNHDA, CDR2 SQIVND (reference sequence). The DNA for the CDR3 is TGTGCCAGTAGTATAGGGCAGGCTGGGAATGAGCAGTTCTTC. It encodes CASSIGQAGNEQFF.

The chain recombines TRBV5-1 with TRBJ1-3; D might be TRBD1 (6 bases). V was cut by 4 bases and J by 4 bases, with 12 bases left in between. The CDR3 loop spans 14 amino acids. In germline, CDR1 is SGHRS, CDR2 YFSETQ. CDR3 DNA: TGCGCCAGCAGCCCTGGACAGTTGGGAAACACCATATATTTT. Its protein is CASSPGQLGNTIYF.

The gene calls are TRBV27 and TRBJ2-7, with 8 bases matching TRBD1. The CDR3 sequence is 18 residues long. Per germline, CDR1 MNHEY and CDR2 SMNVEV (reference sequence). The J segment lost 5 bases and the V segment lost 6 bases, leaving 21 bases of the junction unmatched. DNA for the CDR3: TGTGCCAGCAGCTTCACACCCCTTCCTTTCGGGACAGGTAACGAGCAGTACTTC. Protein product: CASSFTPLPFGTGNEQYF.

This chain uses TRBV4-1 with TRBJ2-7; perhaps D is TRBD1 or TRBD2 (5 bases each). The CDR3 sequence is 15 residues long. Trimming shortened V by 4 bases and J by 3 bases, and 16 bases separated the two germline ends. Germline CDR1 and CDR2: MGHRA and YSYEKL. The CDR3 coding sequence is TGCGCCAGCAGCCCCCAGGTGGGGGAGATCTACGAGCAGTACTTC. It codes for CASSPQVGEIYEQYF.

Only a few counts were recorded for this clonotype. The chain links TRBV28 to TRBJ1-2; 7 bases line up with TRBD1. Germline trimming cut 2 bases from V and 8 bases from J; bases unmatched to any gene: 5. The CDR3 runs to 13 residues. In germline, CDR1 is MDHEN, CDR2 SYDVKM. The CDR3 loop reads CASSLKGAHGYTF. The CDR3 region has the DNA TGTGCCAGCAGTTTAAAGGGGGCCCACGGCTACACCTTC.

This chain links TRBV9 with TRBJ2-3; D unclear. The CDR3 is 16 residues long. Trimming cost V 0 bases and J 0 bases, with 11 bases left between them. CDR1 and CDR2 (germline): SGDLS, YYNGEE. The CDR3 region is CASSVDEGTSTDTQYF. As DNA, the CDR3 is TGTGCCAGCAGCGTAGATGAAGGCACTAGCACAGATACGCAGTATTTT.

This rearrangement joins TRBV3-1 to TRBJ2-7; D not resolved. The germline V gene has CDR1 LGHDT and CDR2 YNNKEL (reference sequence). V was clipped by 0 bases and J by 0 bases, with 12 bases between them. The CDR3 totals 16 residues. This chain's CDR3 is CASSQDPRLSSYEQYF. The CDR3 DNA sequence: TGTGCCAGCAGCCAAGATCCCAGACTTTCCTCCTACGAGCAGTACTTC.

This clonotype was counted a few times. The rearrangement links TRBV20-1 to TRBJ2-7, with 8 bases lining up with TRBD1. The CDR3 has 15 amino acids. The J segment lost 1 base and the V segment lost 6 bases, leaving 11 bases of the junction unmatched. CDR1 is DFQATT, CDR2 SNEGSKA, per germline (reference sequence). CDR3 loop: CSAYQPGQGSYEQYF. The CDR3 nucleotides read TGCAGTGCCTACCAACCCGGACAGGGTTCCTACGAGCAGTACTTC.

This clonotype was seen a few times. The rearrangement joins TRBV12-3 or TRBV12-4 to TRBJ2-1, with TRBD2 identical over 9 bases. With 8 bases clipped from V and 7 bases from J, the junction kept 9 bases outside the gene matches. This CDR3 is 14 amino acids long. Here the CDR3 reads CASGGRGKRNEQFF. CDR3 DNA: TGTGCCAGCGGCGGGAGGGGTAAAAGGAATGAGCAGTTCTTC.

The chain has TRBV11-1 and TRBJ2-1, with 14 bases identical to TRBD2. From germline, CDR1 is SGHAT and CDR2 FQDESV (reference sequence). J lost 2 bases, V lost 6 bases, and 9 bases had no gene match. This CDR3 region has 18 residues. The CDR3 DNA is TGTGCCAGCAGGGGGACTAGCGGGAGAAAATTGACCTACAATGAGCAGTTCTTC. Encoded protein: CASRGTSGRKLTYNEQFF.

This clonotype showed up just a few times. This rearrangement joins TRBV5-4 to TRBJ2-1; unclear D gene. V lost 4 bases to trimming and J lost 4 bases, with 6 bases between them. The CDR3 loop spans 12 amino acids. Looked up from germline, CDR1 is SGHNT and CDR2 is YYREEE (reference sequence). In nucleotides, the CDR3 is TGTGCCAGCAGCCACCCATACAATGAGCAGTTCTTC. This sequence encodes CASSHPYNEQFF.

The chain has TRBV5-4 and TRBJ1-1; D may be TRBD1 (6 bases). Germline CDR1 reads SGHNT; CDR2 reads YYREEE (reference sequence). Trimming stripped 1 base from V and 0 bases from J, with 10 bases between. The CDR3 contains 15 residues. CDR3 DNA sequence: TGTGCCAGCAGCTTGTCAGGGGCGTTGAACACTGAAGCTTTCTTT. It encodes CASSLSGALNTEAFF.

This clonotype was picked up a small number of times. This chain links TRBV7-2 with TRBJ2-7; D gene ambiguous. This CDR3 has 12 amino acids. V was shortened by 5 bases and J by 7 bases, with 12 bases between the two germline ends. Per the germline V gene, CDR1 is SGHTA and CDR2 is FQGNSA. The CDR3: CASSAFGWEQYF. DNA for the CDR3: TGTGCCAGCAGCGCTTTCGGATGGGAGCAGTACTTC.

The V gene is TRBV5-1, the J gene TRBJ1-4; no definite D call. Germline V lookup: CDR1 SGHRS, CDR2 YFSETQ. V dropped 0 bases and J dropped 3 bases, with 15 bases sitting between them. The CDR3 spans 17 residues. The CDR3 DNA follows: TGCGCCAGCAGCTTGGAGTCCGCGGGTTGGCCTAATGAAAAACTGTTTTTT. Residues: CASSLESAGWPNEKLFF.

This clonotype has a handful of counts. The genes are TRBV28 and TRBJ2-4; no firm D call. Germline V lookup: CDR1 MDHEN, CDR2 SYDVKM. Trimming cost V 1 base and J 9 bases, with 10 bases left between them. This CDR3 comprises 13 residues. The CDR3, as DNA: TGTGCCAGCAGTTTATACAGCTCGGGCATTCAGTACTTC. It codes for CASSLYSSGIQYF.